These 10 T cell receptor beta chains came from one sample sequenced in a study of T cells in Graves' hyperthyroidism and ophthalmopathy. It was RNA transcripts that yielded the amplified TCR beta CDR3 regions. An initial round of RT-PCR targeting the TCR CDR3 relied on the HTBI primer set. TCRdb redid the calling of the multiplex PCR reads with MiXCR, one entry per CDR3 protein. The table has some 340,000 distinct CDR3 sequences, approximately 15% seen once; the top ten hold 30% to 40%. Source material: blood. Every receptor here comes from a middle-aged woman with Graves' ophthalmopathy.

The chain carries TRBV18 and TRBJ1-2, with D perhaps TRBD1 (5 bases). This CDR3 has 15 amino acids. From germline, CDR1 is KGHSH and CDR2 LQKENI. The V end lost 3 bases, the J end lost 6 bases, and 17 bases lay between the germline ends. DNA of the CDR3: TGTGCCAGCTCACCTAGGGACGGTGGAACGGATGGCTACACCTTC. As protein: CASSPRDGGTDGYTF.

This clonotype was observed at least ten times. The gene calls are TRBV25-1 and TRBJ1-2, with unresolved D. Looked up from germline, CDR1 is MGHDK and CDR2 is SYGVNS. The V end was cut by 6 bases, the J end by 7 bases, with 15 bases between. The CDR3 has 13 amino acids. CDR3 bases: TGTGCCAGCAGGGGTTTCAGAAACGGTGGCTACACCTTC. Translation gives CASRGFRNGGYTF.

The genes are TRBV4-2 and TRBJ1-4; D might be TRBD1 (5 bases). The CDR3 runs to 14 residues. Germline V gene lookup returns CDR1 LGHNA and CDR2 YNFKEQ. Trimming shortened V by 3 bases and J by 4 bases, and 9 bases separated the two germline ends. DNA of the CDR3: TGTGCCAGCAGCCAGGGGGGGATTAATGAAAAACTGTTTTTT. Encoded protein: CASSQGGINEKLFF.

This clonotype was seen ten or more times. This rearrangement joins TRBV20-1 to TRBJ2-7, with 8 positions matching TRBD1. V was clipped by 1 base and J by 7 bases; unmatched bases: 15. The CDR3 spans 16 residues. The germline gives CDR1 DFQATT, CDR2 SNEGSKA (reference sequence). The CDR3 here is CSARATGEGSGMEQYF. CDR3 in DNA: TGCAGTGCTAGAGCGACAGGGGAAGGGTCCGGGATGGAGCAGTACTTC.

The chain couples TRBV28 to TRBJ2-2; a possible D gene is TRBD2 (5 bases). This CDR3 region has 21 residues. The ends were cut back, 3 bases at V and 2 bases at J, with 28 bases in the middle. Germline loops: CDR1 MDHEN, CDR2 SYDVKM. The CDR3 reads CASSFPSKGVSSGINTGELFF. The CDR3 DNA follows: TGTGCCAGCAGTTTCCCTTCCAAGGGCGTCTCGAGCGGAATTAACACCGGGGAGCTGTTTTTT.

This clonotype occurred a few times. The rearrangement uses TRBV20-1 and TRBJ1-1; D is possibly TRBD1 (5 bases). The germline V and J ends were trimmed by 0 bases and 1 base, with 9 bases remaining between them. Germline lookup yields CDR1 DFQATT and CDR2 SNEGSKA (reference sequence). The CDR3 extends over 14 amino acids. CDR3 amino acids: CSARDRVGNTEAFF. CDR3 bases: TGCAGTGCTAGAGACAGGGTCGGGAACACTGAAGCTTTCTTT.

Many counts were recorded for this clonotype. The V gene is TRBV11-2, the J gene TRBJ2-5; weak D call: TRBD2 (7 bases). Trimming pared 2 bases from V and 1 base from J, leaving 17 bases between. This CDR3 has 17 amino acids. Germline V gene sequence: CDR1 SGHAT, CDR2 FQNNGV. CDR3 in DNA: TGTGCCAGCAGCTTATTGGCGGGGGCCCCGTCCCAAGAGACCCAGTACTTC. It translates to CASSLLAGAPSQETQYF.

The chain carries TRBV18 and TRBJ2-1; 8 bases map to TRBD1. J gave up 6 bases and V 2 bases, and 9 bases lay outside the gene matches. Germline V gives CDR1 KGHSH, CDR2 LQKENI. The length of the CDR3 is 16 residues. The CDR3 sequence is CASSPLRSGGPNEQFF. Written as DNA, the CDR3 is TGTGCCAGCTCACCATTGAGGTCAGGGGGCCCCAATGAGCAGTTCTTC.

V gene TRBV11-2 combines with J gene TRBJ2-1; TRBD2 aligns across 8 bases. V lost 1 base and J lost 7; bases outside the gene matches: 6. Germline V CDR1 and CDR2: SGHAT, FQNNGV. The length of the CDR3 is 15 residues. The CDR3 protein is CASSLAGGGRNEQFF. The CDR3 coding sequence is TGTGCCAGCAGCTTAGCGGGGGGGGGGAGGAATGAGCAGTTCTTC.

This clonotype was detected ten times or more. The rearrangement joins TRBV29-1 to TRBJ2-7, with no clear D. The CDR3 is made up of 12 amino acids. Deletions cut 4 bases from V and 2 bases from J, with 9 bases between. Germline CDR1 and CDR2: SQVTM and ANQGSEA. This CDR3 reads CSVASAAYEQYF. The DNA of the CDR3 is TGCAGCGTTGCCTCTGCCGCCTACGAGCAGTACTTC.